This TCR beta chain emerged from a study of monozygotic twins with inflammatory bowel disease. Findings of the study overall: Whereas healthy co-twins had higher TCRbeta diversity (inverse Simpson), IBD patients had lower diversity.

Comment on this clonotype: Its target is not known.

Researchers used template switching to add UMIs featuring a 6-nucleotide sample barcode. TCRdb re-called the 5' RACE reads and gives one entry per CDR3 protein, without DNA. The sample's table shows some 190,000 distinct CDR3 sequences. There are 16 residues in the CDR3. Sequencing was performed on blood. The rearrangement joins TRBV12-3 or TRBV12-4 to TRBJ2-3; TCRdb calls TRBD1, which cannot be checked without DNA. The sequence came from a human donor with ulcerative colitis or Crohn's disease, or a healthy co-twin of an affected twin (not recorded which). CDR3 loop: CASSLRGTGRAYTQYF.